The 20 T cell receptor beta chains given below trace back to one sample, sequenced in a study of T cell changes during pregnancy in multiple sclerosis. Measured with immunoSEQ multiplex PCR; TCRdb has only the in-frame clones, and not every one. The sample includes about 42,000 clones, about 85% of them seen just once. Sequenced here: CD4+ T cells from peripheral blood mononuclear cells, sampled before pregnancy. These receptors all come from a female donor with multiple sclerosis, enrolled in a pregnancy study.

This chain joins TRBV4-3 and TRBJ2-7; 7 positions agree with TRBD2. Per germline, CDR1 LGHNA and CDR2 YSLEER. The V and J ends lost 0 bases and 3 bases, in that order; junction bases with no gene match: 8. The CDR3 is 16 residues long. CDR3 nucleotide sequence: TGCGCCAGCAGCCAAGATTTAAGCGGGGCCTTCTACGAGCAGTACTTC. Translating it yields CASSQDLSGAFYEQYF.

The sample holds one count of this clone. The chain combines TRBV19 with TRBJ1-2; 7 nucleotides match TRBD1. The germline V gene has CDR1 LNHDA and CDR2 SQIVND (reference sequence). The CDR3 runs to 12 residues. V was clipped by 7 bases and J by 8 bases; unmatched bases: 7. For the CDR3, the DNA is TGTGCCAGTAAGGAGGGGGCGCGGGGCTACACCTTC. Amino acids: CASKEGARGYTF.

This clone was seen a few times. This chain uses TRBV27 with TRBJ2-5, with a tentative D call TRBD2 (5 bases). Germline V gene sequence: CDR1 MNHEY, CDR2 SMNVEV (reference sequence). The V and J ends lost 5 bases and 5 bases respectively, with 18 bases between them. The length of the CDR3 is 15 residues. CDR3 nucleotide sequence: TGTGCCAGCAGTCCTCAACCGGACTTGGGGGAGACCCAGTACTTC. Protein sequence: CASSPQPDLGETQYF.

The CDR3 sequence: CASGAQETQYF. In DNA, the CDR3 is TGTGCCAGCGGGGCCCAAGAGACCCAGTACTTC. This chain connects TRBV2 to TRBJ2-5; D perhaps matches TRBD1 (5 bases). This CDR3 spans 11 amino acids. The V gene's germline CDR1 is SNHLY and CDR2 FYNNEI. V was trimmed by 8 bases and J by 1 base, leaving 5 bases between them.

This clone has only one observation. The rearrangement uses TRBV2 and TRBJ1-2; D is possibly TRBD1 (6 bases). The CDR3 covers 13 residues. Germline V lookup: CDR1 SNHLY, CDR2 FYNNEI. V was pared by 3 bases and J by 5 bases, with 10 bases between. CDR3 nucleotide sequence: TGTGCCAGCAGTGACCCCACAGGGTATGGCTACACCTTC. The encoded protein is CASSDPTGYGYTF.

The genes are TRBV13 and TRBJ2-7; 14 bases map to TRBD2. V shed 5 bases, J shed 1 base, and the junction held 13 bases outside the gene matches. The CDR3 consists of 19 residues. Germline CDR1 and CDR2: PRHDT and FYEKMQ (reference sequence). The CDR3 DNA sequence: TGTGCCAGCAGCCCCCGACCGACTAGCGGGGGGGCCCGGTCCTACGAGCAGTACTTC. This gives the protein CASSPRPTSGGARSYEQYF.

The chain links TRBV7-2 to TRBJ1-1, with 9 bases fitting TRBD1. The germline CDR1 and CDR2 sequences are SGHTA and FQGNSA. The V and J ends lost 1 base and 6 bases, in that order; junction bases with no gene match: 6. The CDR3 contains 15 residues. As DNA, the CDR3 is TGTGCCAGCAGCTTAGTAACAGGGGGCGTGGCTGAAGCTTTCTTT. Its protein is CASSLVTGGVAEAFF.

The chain has TRBV7-3 and TRBJ1-1; D uncertain. The CDR3 is 16 amino acids. Looked up from germline, CDR1 is SGHTA and CDR2 is FQGTGA. V was cut by 2 bases and J by 5 bases, with 18 bases left in between. The CDR3 nucleotides are TGTGCCAGCAGCTTAGAACATGGACGGGAGAATACTGAAGCTTTCTTT. As protein: CASSLEHGRENTEAFF. The full variable domain, its missing parts supplied by reference TRBV7-3 and TRBJ1-1, is GAGVSQTPSNKVTEKGKYVELRCDPISGHTALYWYRQSLGQGPEFLIYFQGTGAADDSGLPNDRFFAVRPEGSVSTLKIQRTERGDSAVYLCASSLEHGRENTEAFFGQGTRLTVV.

This clone was observed a handful of times. CDR3 sequence reads: CASSRRTGGLLNYGYTF. The CDR3 region has the DNA TGTGCCAGCAGCCGCCGGACAGGGGGCCTCCTAAACTATGGCTACACCTTC. The chain carries TRBV7-2 and TRBJ1-2, with TRBD1 matching 11 bases. Germline CDR1 and CDR2: SGHTA and FQGNSA. After removal of 5 bases from V and 2 bases from J, the junction contained 10 bases not matched to a gene. CDR3 length: 17 residues.

This chain joins TRBV6-1 and TRBJ2-7, with TRBD1 matching over 8 bases. The germline gives CDR1 MNHNS, CDR2 SASEGT. This CDR3 region has 14 residues. V gave up 6 bases and J gave up 6 bases; unmatched junction bases: 10. DNA for the CDR3: TGTGCCAGCAGCCTTGGGGGACAGGCTGTCGAGCAGTACTTC. Its protein is CASSLGGQAVEQYF.

The chain uses TRBV4-2 and TRBJ1-2; tentatively, D is TRBD1 (6 bases). Trimming pared 8 bases from V and 3 bases from J, leaving 10 bases between. CDR1 is LGHNA and CDR2 is YNFKEQ in the germline V gene. The CDR3 length is 12 residues. The CDR3 reads CASGGADYGYTF. The DNA of the CDR3 is TGTGCCAGCGGGGGGGCCGACTATGGCTACACCTTC.

This clone appeared a single time. The chain carries TRBV4-2 and TRBJ2-1, with D possibly matching TRBD2 (6 bases). The CDR3 sequence is 13 residues long. The V end lost 0 bases, the J end lost 11 bases, and 11 bases lay between the germline ends. Germline loops: CDR1 LGHNA, CDR2 YNFKEQ. The chain's CDR3 is CASSQDSRGKQFF. DNA for the CDR3: TGTGCCAGCAGCCAAGATTCGCGCGGGAAGCAGTTCTTC.

The chain links TRBV20-1 to TRBJ1-2; D gene ambiguous. The V end was cut by 3 bases, the J end by 4 bases, with 6 bases between. Looked up from germline, CDR1 is DFQATT and CDR2 is SNEGSKA (reference sequence). This CDR3 region has 11 residues. CDR3 amino acids: CSASSVYGYTF. DNA of the CDR3: TGCAGTGCTAGTTCTGTCTATGGCTACACCTTC.

The chain joins TRBV7-9 to TRBJ2-5; the D gene is possibly TRBD2 (5 bases). CDR3 length: 15 residues. The germline V gene encodes CDR1 SEHNR and CDR2 FQNEAQ (reference sequence). The V end lost 0 bases, the J end lost 5 bases, and 13 bases lay between the germline ends. The CDR3 loop reads CASSLAGSSWETQYF. In nucleotides, the CDR3 is TGTGCCAGCAGCTTAGCGGGGTCTAGCTGGGAGACCCAGTACTTC.

CDR3 in amino acids: CASSQGQTRFYGYTF. The CDR3, as DNA: TGTGCCAGTAGCCAAGGACAGACGAGATTCTATGGCTACACCTTC. This chain links TRBV19 with TRBJ1-2; D possibly corresponds to TRBD1 (6 bases). V was clipped by 6 bases and J by 4 bases, with 18 bases between them. CDR3 length: 15 residues. Germline V gene data show CDR1 as LNHDA and CDR2 as SQIVND (reference sequence).

In this sample, this clone turned up once. This chain uses TRBV5-4 with TRBJ2-1; 9 bases fit TRBD1. The CDR3 is 14 residues long. Trimming cost V 5 bases and J 5 bases; bases outside gene matches: 5. Germline CDR1 and CDR2: SGHNT and YYREEE (reference sequence). CDR3: CASRGDRVNNEQFF. The DNA of the CDR3 is TGTGCCAGCAGAGGGGACAGGGTGAACAATGAGCAGTTCTTC.

This rearrangement joins TRBV7-8 to TRBJ2-5; 8 bases align to TRBD1. The CDR3 is made up of 14 amino acids. V was pared by 1 base and J by 6 bases, with 4 bases of the junction left unmatched. CDR1 is SGHVS and CDR2 is FQNEAQ in the germline V gene. CDR3 nucleotides: TGTGCCAGCAGCTTAGGACAGGGGCGTCAGACCCAGTACTTC. It translates to CASSLGQGRQTQYF.

V is TRBV6-1 and J is TRBJ1-5; 8 nucleotides line up with TRBD1. CDR1 is MNHNS and CDR2 is SASEGT in the germline V gene. There are 15 residues in the CDR3. V shed 4 bases, J shed 6 bases, and the junction held 8 bases outside the gene matches. The CDR3 is CASSVDRQGFQPQHF. CDR3 coding DNA: TGTGCCAGCAGTGTGGATAGACAGGGGTTTCAGCCCCAGCATTTT.

The chain carries TRBV11-1 and TRBJ2-5; TRBD1 aligns across 12 bases. The V gene end was trimmed by 1 base and the J gene end by 9 bases; junction bases not matched to a gene: 6. The CDR3 spans 15 residues. Germline CDR1 reads SGHAT; CDR2 reads FQDESV (reference sequence). As DNA, the CDR3 is TGTGCCAGCAGCTTAGGCGGGACAGGGGGCAGCCCCCAGTACTTC. Amino acid sequence: CASSLGGTGGSPQYF.

The chain uses TRBV28 and TRBJ1-3; a weak D match, TRBD1 (6 bases). V was clipped by 7 bases and J by 3 bases, with 16 bases between them. CDR3 length equals 15 residues. CDR1 is MDHEN and CDR2 is SYDVKM in the germline V gene. CDR3 region: CASILRGASGNTIYF. The CDR3 coding sequence is TGTGCCAGCATCCTACGGGGGGCGAGTGGAAACACCATATATTTT.